This section outlines one TCR beta chain sequence together with its context. The data originate from a study of blood T cell repertoires in COVID-19. Study information: Both acute and convalescent COVID-19 samples were obtained from the United States, Italy and Spain. Nucleic acid was either cDNA or gDNA, and it came from T cells, B-cell-depleted T cells, or PBMCs.

The CDR3 extends over 13 amino acids. The germline V and J ends were trimmed by 3 bases and 6 bases, with 9 bases remaining between them. From germline, CDR1 is SGHAT and CDR2 FQNNGV. Under the authors' procedure: For nucleated cells, counts were estimated from reference gene primer amplification. TCRdb's copy holds only in-frame clones and misses some; the assay was immunoSEQ multiplex PCR. The DNA was the basis for D and trimming; V, J and clone size are from that table. Among about 70,000 clones, roughly 86% were seen once, and the ten largest hold about 4%. The origin of this receptor is a man between 70 and 80 years old with active COVID-19. The sequencing input was peripheral blood. This chain connects TRBV11-2 to TRBJ2-1; D is uncertain. The CDR3 nucleotides are TGTGCCAGCAGCTTGGCCCCTTCCAATGAGCAGTTCTTC. It yields the protein CASSLAPSNEQFF.